Here is one T cell receptor (beta chain) with its context. The antigen is unknown. The sample originates from a study of CD4 T cells in relation to SARS-CoV-2 and coronaviruses. Study at large: No peptide or an HIV-1 Nef peptide pool served as negative control. Study-level findings and limits: Crossreactivity was assessed only for spike protein, not other viral proteins.

CD4+ T cells from unexposed donors were obtained before the COVID-19 pandemic (2011-2018). CD4+ T cells were isolated from the cells after more than nine days of culture. The data were produced by immunoSEQ multiplex PCR, yet TCRdb's version contains in-frame clones alone and is incomplete. In the table there are around 20,000 clones, around four fifths of which are singletons. The V gene end was trimmed by 0 bases and the J gene end by 6 bases; junction bases not matched to a gene: 2. This CDR3 comprises 14 residues. Germline-derived CDR1 and CDR2 are SGHRS and YFSETQ. Sequencing used CD4+ T cells from PBMCs, cultured in vitro. The source of this sequence is a human donor in good health. The chain is built from TRBV5-1 and TRBJ1-2; TRBD1 aligns across 10 bases. The CDR3 sequence: CASSLVGTGDGYTF. The CDR3 region has the DNA TGCGCCAGCAGCTTGGTCGGGACAGGGGATGGCTACACCTTC.